This entry lists 31 T cell receptor beta chains sequenced from one sample in a study of CD8 T cells in Susac syndrome. Reverse transcription used about 0.45 to 1 ug RNA and random hexamers. TCRdb redid the calling of the immunoSEQ multiplex PCR reads with MiXCR, one entry per CDR3 protein. The profile shows some 120,000 distinct CDR3 sequences, less than 95% of them singletons. The sequenced material came from CD4+ T cells from PBMCs. Receptors originate from a human donor in good health.

V gene TRBV19 combines with J gene TRBJ2-6, with TRBD1 identical over 7 bases. From germline, CDR1 is LNHDA and CDR2 SQIVND (reference sequence). V gave up 7 bases and J gave up 2 bases; unmatched junction bases: 11. The CDR3 runs 17 residues. In DNA, the CDR3 is TGTGCCAGTAATACAGACGGGACAGTGGCTGGGGCCAACGTCCTGACTTTC. It encodes CASNTDGTVAGANVLTF.

The J gene is TRBJ2-1, the V gene TRBV7-6, with 9 bases that match TRBD1. The ends lost 1 base at V and 6 bases at J; junction bases unmatched: 4. CDR3 size: 15 residues. Germline V gives CDR1 SGHVS, CDR2 FNYEAQ. The CDR3 loop reads CASSLGGQGSNEQFF. CDR3 DNA sequence: TGTGCCAGCAGCTTAGGGGGACAGGGTAGCAATGAGCAGTTCTTC.

V is TRBV20-1 and J is TRBJ2-6; the match to TRBD1 covers 9 bases. Germline CDR1 and CDR2: DFQATT and SNEGSKA (reference sequence). After removal of 1 base from V and 4 bases from J, the junction contained 17 bases not matched to a gene. There are 20 residues in the CDR3. The CDR3: CSARAFGTRQGEWGANVLTF. CDR3 bases: TGCAGTGCTAGAGCGTTCGGTACCCGACAGGGGGAATGGGGGGCCAACGTCCTGACTTTC.

This clonotype was counted a single time. The chain has TRBV20-1 and TRBJ2-7; 8 nucleotides agree with TRBD1. The germline gives CDR1 DFQATT, CDR2 SNEGSKA (reference sequence). There are 15 residues in the CDR3. The ends lost 3 bases at V and 5 bases at J; junction bases unmatched: 12. This CDR3 reads CSASSLGQGLDEQYF. DNA for the CDR3: TGCAGTGCTAGCTCACTTGGACAGGGTTTGGACGAGCAGTACTTC.

This sequence joins TRBV7-9 and TRBJ2-7, with 10 positions matching TRBD1. V shed 0 bases and J 3 bases; nucleotides not matched to a gene: 8. The CDR3 has 17 amino acids. The V gene's germline CDR1 is SEHNR and CDR2 FQNEAQ (reference sequence). CDR3 bases: TGTGCCAGCAGCTTAGCGATGCGACAGGGGGCAATCTACGAGCAGTACTTC. Its translation: CASSLAMRQGAIYEQYF.

J is TRBJ1-6 and V is TRBV3-1; 7 nucleotides match TRBD1. The V gene end was trimmed by 0 bases and the J gene end by 9 bases; junction bases not matched to a gene: 5. The CDR3 covers 15 residues. Germline CDR1 is LGHDT and CDR2 is YNNKEL (reference sequence). This CDR3 is CASSQEQGRSSPLHF. CDR3 in DNA: TGTGCCAGCAGCCAAGAACAGGGGAGGAGTTCACCCCTCCACTTT.

This sequence joins TRBV29-1 and TRBJ2-4, with 8 bases aligning to TRBD2. Germline CDR1 is SQVTM and CDR2 is ANQGSEA. This CDR3 has 13 residues. V trimming: 6 bases; J trimming: 7 bases; junction bases outside the gene matches: 8. CDR3 in amino acids: CSVNGRGENIQYF. DNA of the CDR3: TGCAGCGTGAACGGGAGGGGGGAGAACATTCAGTACTTC.

This CDR3 reads CASSWGLAGRETQYF. The CDR3 nucleotides are TGTGCCAGCAGCTGGGGACTAGCGGGAAGAGAGACCCAGTACTTC. V is TRBV5-6 and J is TRBJ2-5; 13 bases agree with TRBD2. CDR1 is SGHDT and CDR2 is YYEEEE in the germline V gene. CDR3 length: 15 amino acids. The J segment lost 4 bases and the V segment lost 3 bases, leaving 3 bases of the junction unmatched.

The J gene is TRBJ1-1, the V gene TRBV7-2; D gene uncertain. The CDR3 sequence is 14 residues long. CDR1 is SGHTA, CDR2 FQGNSA, per germline. Trimming took 2 bases from V and 1 from J, leaving 8 bases between them. This CDR3 reads CASSLLVGNTEAFF. The CDR3 DNA reads as TGTGCCAGCAGCTTACTAGTAGGGAACACTGAAGCTTTCTTT.

The rearrangement uses TRBV20-1 and TRBJ2-1, with 13 bases aligning to TRBD2. The CDR3 loop spans 12 amino acids. V shed 7 bases, J shed 8 bases, and the junction held 2 bases outside the gene matches. Germline V gene data show CDR1 as DFQATT and CDR2 as SNEGSKA (reference sequence). CDR3: CSGTSGRDEQFF. Here the CDR3 DNA reads TGCAGTGGGACTAGCGGGAGAGATGAGCAGTTCTTC.

The rearrangement links TRBV6-5 to TRBJ2-7; TRBD1 aligns across 7 bases. The CDR3 runs to 15 residues. Germline CDR1 reads MNHEY; CDR2 reads SVGAGI. V dropped 4 bases and J dropped 3; count of bases not matched to a gene: 9. The CDR3 DNA sequence: TGTGCCAGCAGTTCCCCGGGGACAGTGAGCTACGAGCAGTACTTC. Protein sequence: CASSSPGTVSYEQYF.

This clonotype has a single count. This chain uses TRBV28 with TRBJ1-1; D is possibly TRBD1 (6 bases). Germline CDR1 is MDHEN and CDR2 is SYDVKM. CDR3 length: 15 amino acids. With 8 bases removed from V and 0 bases from J, the gap between germline ends came to 16 bases. CDR3 sequence: CASRRGGLMNTEAFF. CDR3 nucleotide sequence: TGTGCCAGCCGCCGAGGGGGTCTCATGAACACTGAAGCTTTCTTT.

V usage is TRBV2 and J usage is TRBJ2-3; D might be TRBD2 (6 bases). The germline V gene has CDR1 SNHLY and CDR2 FYNNEI. V was clipped by 4 bases and J by 1 base, with 18 bases between them. The CDR3 contains 17 residues. CDR3 sequence: CASSANRAGMGTDTQYF. The CDR3 bases are TGTGCCAGCAGTGCTAATAGGGCGGGGATGGGCACAGATACGCAGTATTTT.

This rearrangement joins TRBV30 to TRBJ2-7; 7 bases agree with TRBD1. The germline gives CDR1 GTSNPN, CDR2 SVGIG (reference sequence). With 0 bases clipped from V and 5 bases from J, the junction kept 7 bases outside the gene matches. The CDR3 loop spans 14 amino acids. The CDR3 loop reads CAWSVQGWRNEQYF. CDR3 nucleotide sequence: TGTGCCTGGAGTGTACAGGGGTGGCGTAACGAGCAGTACTTC.

The V and J genes are TRBV3-1 and TRBJ2-6, with D perhaps TRBD2 (6 bases). Germline CDR1 and CDR2: LGHDT and YNNKEL (reference sequence). V shed 1 base and J shed 2 bases, with 12 bases lying between them. The CDR3 loop spans 17 amino acids. DNA for the CDR3: TGTGCCAGCAGCCAAGCTCAGCGGGTCGCTGGGGCCAACGTCCTGACTTTC. It is translated as CASSQAQRVAGANVLTF.

The J gene is TRBJ2-5, the V gene TRBV3-1; 10 bases agree with TRBD2. The CDR3 has 15 amino acids. Losses at the gene ends were 7 bases for V and 5 bases for J; bases not matched to a gene: 10. CDR1 and CDR2 from the germline V gene are LGHDT and YNNKEL (reference sequence). CDR3 bases: TGTGCCAGCACCGCATCTAGCGGGAGTAGGGAGACCCAGTACTTC. Translated, it gives CASTASSGSRETQYF.

The chain is built from TRBV12-3 or TRBV12-4 and TRBJ2-7, with D tentatively TRBD1 or TRBD2 (5 bases each). Trimming removed 1 base at V and 7 bases at J, with 17 bases between. The CDR3 length is 15 residues. CDR3 nucleotide sequence: TGTGCCAGCAGTTTAGTGTCGGGCCGTGGGGGAGAGCAGTACTTC. Its protein product is CASSLVSGRGGEQYF.

The rearrangement joins TRBV30 to TRBJ1-2; 7 bases fit TRBD1. CDR1 is GTSNPN and CDR2 is SVGIG in the germline V gene (reference sequence). Unmatched junction bases numbered 6, after V lost 2 bases and J lost 6 bases. CDR3 size: 13 residues. The CDR3 bases are TGTGCCTGGAGTTCCCACAGGGGTGATGGCTACACCTTC. Protein product: CAWSSHRGDGYTF.

This chain uses TRBV5-1 with TRBJ2-3; TRBD1 aligns across 7 bases. The CDR3 is 14 amino acids. Germline loops: CDR1 SGHRS, CDR2 YFSETQ. V lost 6 bases and J lost 3; bases outside the gene matches: 7. The DNA for the CDR3 is TGCGCCAGCAAGGTTACAGGGGTAACAGATACGCAGTATTTT. Translating it yields CASKVTGVTDTQYF.

The CDR3 DNA is TGTGCCAGCAGTCTCCCCTCCTACGAGCAGTACTTC. Encoded protein: CASSLPSYEQYF. V and J are TRBV27 and TRBJ2-7; no clear D gene. Germline assignment: CDR1 MNHEY and CDR2 SMNVEV (reference sequence). The ends were cut back, 5 bases at V and 0 bases at J, with 5 bases in the middle. This CDR3 contains 12 residues.

The chain couples TRBV20-1 to TRBJ1-2; perhaps TRBD1 as D (5 bases). This CDR3 has 14 residues. CDR1 is DFQATT, CDR2 SNEGSKA, per germline (reference sequence). V lost 2 bases, J lost 6 bases, and 16 bases lay in between. Here the CDR3 reads CSARPGWGLDGYTF. CDR3 in DNA: TGCAGTGCTAGACCAGGGTGGGGGTTGGATGGCTACACCTTC.

The chain joins TRBV7-2 to TRBJ2-1, with 9 bases identical to TRBD2. CDR1 and CDR2 from the germline V gene are SGHTA and FQGNSA. This CDR3 is built from 16 residues. V lost 6 bases to trimming and J lost 7 bases; unmatched junction nucleotides: 13. In DNA, the CDR3 is TGTGCCAGCAGTCTACTGGGCGGGAGGGCCATGAATGAGCAGTTCTTC. Translation: CASSLLGGRAMNEQFF.

This rearrangement joins TRBV5-8 to TRBJ2-5, with D uncertain. Deletions cut 4 bases from V and 0 bases from J, with 10 bases between. Looked up from germline, CDR1 is SGHTS and CDR2 is YDEGEE. CDR3 length: 14 amino acids. The CDR3 nucleotides are TGTGCCAGCAGCCGAACATACAACCAAGAGACCCAGTACTTC. Translated, it gives CASSRTYNQETQYF.

This clonotype came up once. The J gene is TRBJ1-1, the V gene TRBV5-1, with 11 bases aligning to TRBD1. Germline loops: CDR1 SGHRS, CDR2 YFSETQ. The CDR3 is 15 residues long. With V trimmed by 1 base and J by 2 bases, 1 base remained unmatched. CDR3 residues: CASSLWTGGNTEAFF. CDR3 coding DNA: TGCGCCAGCAGCTTGTGGACAGGGGGCAACACTGAAGCTTTCTTT. Variable domain in full (rest from reference TRBV5-1 and TRBJ1-1): KAGVTQTPRYLIKTRGQQVTLSCSPISGHRSVSWYQQTPGQGLQFLFEYFSETQRNKGNFPGRFSGRQFSNSRSEMNVSTLELGDSALYLCASSLWTGGNTEAFFGQGTRLTVV.

The chain carries TRBV29-1 and TRBJ1-1, with D tentatively TRBD1 (5 bases). There are 17 residues in the CDR3. CDR1 and CDR2 from the germline V gene are SQVTM and ANQGSEA. V lost 5 bases, J lost 2 bases, and 24 bases lay in between. This chain's CDR3 is CSVPGTNPHDQNTEAFF. CDR3 DNA: TGCAGCGTTCCGGGGACCAACCCTCACGACCAAAACACTGAAGCTTTCTTT.

V is TRBV27 and J is TRBJ2-7; D is perhaps TRBD2 (5 bases). The CDR3 consists of 14 residues. Trimming pared 2 bases from V and 7 bases from J, leaving 15 bases between. Germline CDR1 and CDR2: MNHEY and SMNVEV (reference sequence). CDR3 sequence: CASSLGAGSGEQYF. CDR3 coding DNA: TGTGCCAGCAGTTTAGGCGCCGGTTCGGGAGAGCAGTACTTC.

The J gene is TRBJ2-1, the V gene TRBV24-1; D tentatively reads TRBD1 or TRBD2 (5 bases each). V lost 8 bases, J lost 6 bases, and 10 bases lay in between. Per the germline V gene, CDR1 is KGHDR and CDR2 is SFDVKD. The CDR3 is 12 amino acids. The CDR3 region has the DNA TGTGCCACCAAAGGGGCGGGCAATGAGCAGTTCTTC. Translation gives CATKGAGNEQFF.

V and J are TRBV15 and TRBJ1-5, with D unclear. This CDR3 region has 14 residues. Trimming removed 3 bases from V and 4 bases from J, with 10 bases in between. CDR1 is LNHNV and CDR2 is YYDKDF in the germline V gene (reference sequence). The CDR3 DNA reads as TGTGCCACCAGCAGGGCCAGTAGAAATCAGCCCCAGCATTTT. Protein product: CATSRASRNQPQHF.

The chain combines TRBV12-3 or TRBV12-4 with TRBJ1-5; TRBD1 aligns across 7 bases. The CDR3 extends over 15 amino acids. With V trimmed by 1 base and J by 4 bases, 4 bases remained unmatched. CDR3: CASSLETGWNQPQHF. CDR3 sequence (DNA): TGTGCCAGCAGTTTAGAGACAGGGTGGAATCAGCCCCAGCATTTT.

V gene TRBV6-5 combines with J gene TRBJ2-7; D is possibly TRBD2 (6 bases). Trimming cost V 2 bases and J 9 bases, with 17 bases left between them. The CDR3 spans 14 residues. In germline, CDR1 is MNHEY, CDR2 SVGAGI. The CDR3 loop is CASSYQGGIGGQYF. DNA of the CDR3: TGTGCCAGCAGTTACCAGGGCGGGATAGGAGGGCAGTACTTC.

This clonotype was detected only once. This chain joins TRBV6-2 or TRBV6-3 and TRBJ1-6, with TRBD1 identical over 10 bases. Germline CDR1 reads MNHEY; CDR2 reads SVGEGT. The V and J ends lost 2 bases and 10 bases, in that order; junction bases with no gene match: 11. The CDR3 totals 17 residues. The CDR3 region has the DNA TGTGCCAGCAGTTACGGGCCCTTAGGGACAGGGGCCTCACCCCTCCACTTT. Translation: CASSYGPLGTGASPLHF.